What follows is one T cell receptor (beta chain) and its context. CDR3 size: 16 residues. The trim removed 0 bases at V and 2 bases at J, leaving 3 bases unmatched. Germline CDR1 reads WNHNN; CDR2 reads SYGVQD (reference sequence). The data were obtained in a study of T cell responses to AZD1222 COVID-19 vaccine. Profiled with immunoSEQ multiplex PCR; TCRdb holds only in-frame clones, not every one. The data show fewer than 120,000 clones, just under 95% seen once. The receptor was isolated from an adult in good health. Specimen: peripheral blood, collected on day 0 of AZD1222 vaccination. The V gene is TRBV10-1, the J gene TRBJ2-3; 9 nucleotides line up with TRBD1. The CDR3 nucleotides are TGCGCCAGCAGTGAGTCAAGGACAGGGGCCACAGATACGCAGTATTTT. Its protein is CASSESRTGATDTQYF.